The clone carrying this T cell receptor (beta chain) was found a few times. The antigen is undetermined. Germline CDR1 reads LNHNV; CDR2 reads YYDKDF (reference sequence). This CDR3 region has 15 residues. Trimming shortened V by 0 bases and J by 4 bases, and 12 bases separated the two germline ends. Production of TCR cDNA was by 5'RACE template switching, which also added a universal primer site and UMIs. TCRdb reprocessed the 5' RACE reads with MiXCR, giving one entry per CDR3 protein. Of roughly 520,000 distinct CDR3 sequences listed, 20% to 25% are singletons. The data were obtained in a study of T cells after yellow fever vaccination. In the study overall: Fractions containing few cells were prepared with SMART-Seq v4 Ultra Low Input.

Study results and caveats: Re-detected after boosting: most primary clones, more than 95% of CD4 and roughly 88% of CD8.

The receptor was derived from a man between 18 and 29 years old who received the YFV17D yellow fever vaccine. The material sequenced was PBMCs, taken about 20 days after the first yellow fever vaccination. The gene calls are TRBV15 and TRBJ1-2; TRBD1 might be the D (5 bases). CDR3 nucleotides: TGTGCCACCAGCAGAGACGGGACCTTGGGCTATGGCTACACCTTC. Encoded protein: CATSRDGTLGYGYTF. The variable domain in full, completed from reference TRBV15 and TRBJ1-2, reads DAMVIQNPRYQVTQFGKPVTLSCSQTLNHNVMYWYQQKSSQAPKLLFHYYDKDFNNEADTPDNFQSRRPNTSFCFLDIRSPGLGDTAMYLCATSRDGTLGYGYTFGSGTRLTVV.